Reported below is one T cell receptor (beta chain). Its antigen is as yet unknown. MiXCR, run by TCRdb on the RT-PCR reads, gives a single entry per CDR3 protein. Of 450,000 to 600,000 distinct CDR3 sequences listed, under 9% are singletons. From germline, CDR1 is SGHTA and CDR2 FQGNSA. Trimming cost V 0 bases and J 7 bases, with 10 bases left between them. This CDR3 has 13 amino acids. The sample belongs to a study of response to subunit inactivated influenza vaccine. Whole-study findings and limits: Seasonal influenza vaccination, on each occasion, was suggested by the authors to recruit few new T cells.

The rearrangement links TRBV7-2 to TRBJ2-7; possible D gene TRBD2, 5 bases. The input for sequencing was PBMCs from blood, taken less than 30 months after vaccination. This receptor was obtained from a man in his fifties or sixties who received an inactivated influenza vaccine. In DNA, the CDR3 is TGTGCCAGCAGCTTAGCGGGAGCACAAGAGCAGTACTTC. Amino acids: CASSLAGAQEQYF.